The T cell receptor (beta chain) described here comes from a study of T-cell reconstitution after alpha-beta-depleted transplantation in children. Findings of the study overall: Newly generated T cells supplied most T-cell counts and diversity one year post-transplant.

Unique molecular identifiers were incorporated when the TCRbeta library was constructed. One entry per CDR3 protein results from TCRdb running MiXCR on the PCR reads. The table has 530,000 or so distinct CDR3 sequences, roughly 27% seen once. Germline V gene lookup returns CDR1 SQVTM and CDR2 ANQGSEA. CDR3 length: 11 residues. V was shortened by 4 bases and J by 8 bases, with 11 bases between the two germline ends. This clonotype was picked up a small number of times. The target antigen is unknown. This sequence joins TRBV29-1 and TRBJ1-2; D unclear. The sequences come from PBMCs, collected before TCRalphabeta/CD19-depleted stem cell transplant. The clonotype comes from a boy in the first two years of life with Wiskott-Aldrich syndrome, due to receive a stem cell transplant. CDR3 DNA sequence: TGCAGCGTTGCACGGGTAGAGGGCTACACCTTC. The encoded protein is CSVARVEGYTF.